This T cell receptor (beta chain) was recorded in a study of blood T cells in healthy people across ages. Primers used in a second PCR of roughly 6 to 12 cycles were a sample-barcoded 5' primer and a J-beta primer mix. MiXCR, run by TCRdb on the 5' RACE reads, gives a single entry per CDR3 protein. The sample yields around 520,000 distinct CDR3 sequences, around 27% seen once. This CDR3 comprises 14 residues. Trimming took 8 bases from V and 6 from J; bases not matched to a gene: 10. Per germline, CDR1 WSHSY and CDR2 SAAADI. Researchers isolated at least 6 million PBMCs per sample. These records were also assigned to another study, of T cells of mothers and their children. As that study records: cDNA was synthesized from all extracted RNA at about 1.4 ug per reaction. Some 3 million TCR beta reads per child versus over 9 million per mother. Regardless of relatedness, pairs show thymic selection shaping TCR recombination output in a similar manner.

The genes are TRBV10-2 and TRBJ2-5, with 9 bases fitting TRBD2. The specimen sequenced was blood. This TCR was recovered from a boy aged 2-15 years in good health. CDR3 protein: CASQTSGTQKTQYF. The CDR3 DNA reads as TGCGCCAGCCAGACTAGCGGTACCCAGAAGACCCAGTACTTC.